This is a list of T cell receptor beta chains from one sample in a study of identical twins. TCRdb processed the 5' RACE reads anew with MiXCR; each CDR3 protein has one entry. The profile shows a few hundred thousand distinct CDR3 sequences, approximately 14% of them singletons. These data also featured in a second study, about yellow fever vaccine responses in identical twins.

Material for sequencing was CD4+ T cells sorted from blood. The receptors originated from a woman in her late teens or twenties in good health. Each CDR3 is given with its conserved first and last residue. D genes are given only for firm matches. Clone size is stated in some rows and not others, as once, few, many or a class when expanded.

>NA|TRBJ2-3|TRBV6-1|NA
CASTKRLDGTDTQYF
TGTGCCAGCACCAAACGACTAGATGGCACAGATACGCAGTATTTT
>NA|TRBJ2-7|TRBV27|few
CASSLLGRTSLPYEQYF
TGTGCCAGCAGTTTACTTGGGAGAACGAGTCTCCCATACGAGCAGTACTTC
>NA|TRBJ2-3|TRBV27|few
CASSRMRPRGTDTQYF
TGTGCCAGCAGCCGTATGAGACCCCGGGGGACAGATACGCAGTATTTT
>NA|TRBJ1-5|TRBV12-3/TRBV12-4|NA
CASSGHDSNQPQHF
TGTGCCAGCAGTGGGCACGATAGCAATCAGCCCCAGCATTTT
>NA|TRBJ2-1|TRBV10-3|few
CATLSGAAGNEQFF
TGTGCCACCCTGAGTGGGGCAGCGGGCAATGAGCAGTTCTTC
>NA|TRBJ1-5|TRBV9|few
CASSVAGFGNQPQHF
TGTGCCAGCAGCGTAGCGGGTTTCGGCAATCAGCCCCAGCATTTT
>TRBD1|TRBJ2-3|TRBV28|NA
CASSLVLWGQSEGGDTDTQYF
TGTGCCAGCAGTTTAGTGTTGTGGGGACAGTCGGAAGGGGGTGACACAGATACGCAGTATTTT
>NA|TRBJ2-3|TRBV4-1|few
CASSQTGARTDTQYF
TGCGCCAGCAGCCAAACGGGGGCACGCACAGATACGCAGTATTTT
>TRBD1|TRBJ2-7|TRBV2|many
CASSVRQGSAYEQYF
TGTGCCAGCAGTGTCCGACAGGGGTCCGCCTACGAGCAGTACTTC
>TRBD1|TRBJ2-7|TRBV7-9|few
CASSLDGGQGEQYF
TGTGCCAGCAGCTTAGATGGGGGACAGGGCGAGCAGTACTTC
>NA|TRBJ1-5|TRBV12-3/TRBV12-4|many
CASRLQASPSYSNQPQHF
TGTGCCAGCAGGCTACAGGCGTCTCCCAGTTATAGCAATCAGCCCCAGCATTTT
>NA|TRBJ1-2|TRBV3-1|NA
CASSQARGKFGYTF
TGTGCCAGCAGCCAAGCACGGGGGAAGTTTGGCTACACCTTC
>TRBD2|TRBJ2-7|TRBV20-1|NA
CSATAGTSDDEQYF
TGCAGTGCCACAGCCGGGACTAGCGACGACGAGCAGTACTTC
>TRBD2|TRBJ2-1|TRBV4-2|NA
CASSLTSGSSSYNEQFF
TGTGCCAGCAGCCTCACTAGCGGGTCGAGCTCCTACAATGAGCAGTTCTTC
>NA|TRBJ2-7|TRBV5-1|NA
CASSPPAEAYEQYF
TGCGCCAGCAGCCCCCCCGCGGAGGCCTACGAGCAGTACTTC
>NA|TRBJ2-1|TRBV29-1|few
CSVEEDTRGEQFF
TGCAGCGTTGAAGAGGACACAAGGGGTGAGCAGTTCTTC
>TRBD1|TRBJ1-5|TRBV2|NA
CASNTGGNQPQHF
TGTGCCAGCAACACAGGGGGCAATCAGCCCCAGCATTTT
>TRBD1|TRBJ2-7|TRBV7-2|few
CASRQGAGYEQYF
TGTGCCAGCAGACAGGGGGCCGGGTACGAGCAGTACTTC
>TRBD2|TRBJ2-2|TRBV10-3|few
CASVGGGDGELFF
TGTGCCTCGGTCGGCGGGGGGGACGGGGAGCTGTTTTTT
>TRBD1|TRBJ1-6|TRBV6-1|NA
CASRTGEANSPLHF
TGTGCCAGCCGGACAGGGGAGGCTAATTCACCCCTCCACTTT